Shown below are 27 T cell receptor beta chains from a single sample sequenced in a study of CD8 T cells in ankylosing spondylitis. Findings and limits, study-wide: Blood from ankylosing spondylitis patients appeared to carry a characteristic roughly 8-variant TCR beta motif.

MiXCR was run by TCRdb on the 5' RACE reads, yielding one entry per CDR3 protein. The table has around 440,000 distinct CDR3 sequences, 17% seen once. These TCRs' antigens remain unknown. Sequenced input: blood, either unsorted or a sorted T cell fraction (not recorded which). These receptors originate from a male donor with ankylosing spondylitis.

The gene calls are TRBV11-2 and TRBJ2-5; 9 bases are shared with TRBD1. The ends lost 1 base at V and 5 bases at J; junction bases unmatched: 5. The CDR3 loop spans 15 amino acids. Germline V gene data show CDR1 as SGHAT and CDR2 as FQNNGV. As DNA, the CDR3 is TGTGCCAGCAGCTTAGGACAGGGGGTGTGGGAGACCCAGTACTTC. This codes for CASSLGQGVWETQYF.

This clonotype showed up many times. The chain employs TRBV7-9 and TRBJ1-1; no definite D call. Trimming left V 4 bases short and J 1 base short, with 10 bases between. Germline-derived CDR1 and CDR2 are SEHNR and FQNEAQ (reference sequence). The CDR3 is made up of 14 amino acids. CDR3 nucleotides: TGTGCCAGCAGCTGGGCCGGGAAGAACACTGAAGCTTTCTTT. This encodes CASSWAGKNTEAFF.

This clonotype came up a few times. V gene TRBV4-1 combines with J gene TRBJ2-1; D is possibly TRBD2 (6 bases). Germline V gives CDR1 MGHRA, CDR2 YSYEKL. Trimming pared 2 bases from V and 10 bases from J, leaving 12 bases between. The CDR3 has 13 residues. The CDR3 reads CASSQFSGGEQFF. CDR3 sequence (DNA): TGCGCCAGCAGCCAATTTAGCGGAGGGGAGCAGTTCTTC.

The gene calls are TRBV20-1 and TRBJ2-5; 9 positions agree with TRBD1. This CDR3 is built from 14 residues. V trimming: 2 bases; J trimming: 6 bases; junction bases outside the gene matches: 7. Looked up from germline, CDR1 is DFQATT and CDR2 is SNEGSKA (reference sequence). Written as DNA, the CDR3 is TGCAGTGCTAGAACGCCGGGACAGGGAAAGACCCAGTACTTC. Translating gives CSARTPGQGKTQYF.

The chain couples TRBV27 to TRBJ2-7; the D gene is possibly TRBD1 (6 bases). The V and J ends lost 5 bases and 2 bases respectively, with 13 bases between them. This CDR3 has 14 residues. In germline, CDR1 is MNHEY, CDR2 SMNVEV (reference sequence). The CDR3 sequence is CASSPRGQTYEQYF. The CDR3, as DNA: TGTGCCAGCAGTCCCCGAGGACAGACCTACGAGCAGTACTTC.

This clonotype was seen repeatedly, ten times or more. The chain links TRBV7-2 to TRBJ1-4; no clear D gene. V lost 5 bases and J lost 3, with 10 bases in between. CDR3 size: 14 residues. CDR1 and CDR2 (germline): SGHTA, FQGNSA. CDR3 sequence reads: CASSRGLSNEKLFF. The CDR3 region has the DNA TGTGCCAGCAGCCGCGGACTGTCTAATGAAAAACTGTTTTTT.

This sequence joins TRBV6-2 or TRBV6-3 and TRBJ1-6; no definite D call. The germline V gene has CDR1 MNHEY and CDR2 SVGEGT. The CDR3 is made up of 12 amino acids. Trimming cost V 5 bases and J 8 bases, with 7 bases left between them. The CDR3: CASSLLDSPLHF. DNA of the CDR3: TGTGCCAGCAGTCTACTGGATTCACCCCTCCACTTT.

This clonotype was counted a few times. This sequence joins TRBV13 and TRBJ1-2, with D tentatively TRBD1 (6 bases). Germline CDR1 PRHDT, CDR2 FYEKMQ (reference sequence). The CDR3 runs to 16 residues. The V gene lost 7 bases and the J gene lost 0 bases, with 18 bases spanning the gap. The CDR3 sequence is CASIRGTGKTNYGYTF. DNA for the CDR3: TGTGCCAGCATCCGAGGTACAGGGAAGACTAACTATGGCTACACCTTC. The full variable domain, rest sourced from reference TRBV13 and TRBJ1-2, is AAGVIQSPRHLIKEKRETATLKCYPIPRHDTVYWYQQGPGQDPQFLISFYEKMQSDKGSIPDRFSAQQFSDYHSELNMSSLELGDSALYFCASIRGTGKTNYGYTFGSGTRLTVV.

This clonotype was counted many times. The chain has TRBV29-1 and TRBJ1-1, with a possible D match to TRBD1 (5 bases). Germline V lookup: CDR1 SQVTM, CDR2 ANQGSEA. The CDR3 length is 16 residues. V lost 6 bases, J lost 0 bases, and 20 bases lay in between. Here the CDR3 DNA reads TGCAGCGTGAACCCAATCGGCGGAGGGGTGAACACTGAAGCTTTCTTT. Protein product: CSVNPIGGGVNTEAFF. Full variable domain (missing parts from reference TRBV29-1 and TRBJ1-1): SAVISQKPSRDICQRGTSLTIQCQVDSQVTMMFWYRQQPGQSLTLIATANQGSEATYESGFVIDKFPISRPNLTFSTLTVSNMSPEDSSIYLCSVNPIGGGVNTEAFFGQGTRLTVV.

The CDR3 reads CASSPRGEISGNTIYF. CDR3 DNA sequence: TGTGCCAGCTCACCACGAGGTGAGATCTCTGGAAACACCATATATTTT. The V call is TRBV18, the J call TRBJ1-3; D is ambiguous. This CDR3 is built from 16 residues. Germline assignment: CDR1 KGHSH and CDR2 LQKENI. The V and J ends lost 1 base and 0 bases respectively, with 10 bases between them.

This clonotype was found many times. CDR3 sequence reads: CASRQGAREKLFF. CDR3 bases: TGTGCCAGCAGACAGGGGGCGCGTGAAAAACTGTTTTTT. The V gene is TRBV12-3 or TRBV12-4, the J gene TRBJ1-4; 9 bases agree with TRBD1. V dropped 6 bases and J dropped 7; count of bases not matched to a gene: 3. The CDR3 length is 13 residues.

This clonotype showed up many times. DNA for the CDR3: TGTGCCACCAGCAGAGATTTGGCGGGGGGAGCCTCCTACGAGCAGTACTTC. Encoded protein: CATSRDLAGGASYEQYF. This sequence joins TRBV15 and TRBJ2-7; TRBD2 matches 8 bases. V lost 0 bases, J lost 0 bases, and 7 bases stayed unmatched. This CDR3 has 17 residues. CDR1 is LNHNV, CDR2 YYDKDF, per germline (reference sequence).

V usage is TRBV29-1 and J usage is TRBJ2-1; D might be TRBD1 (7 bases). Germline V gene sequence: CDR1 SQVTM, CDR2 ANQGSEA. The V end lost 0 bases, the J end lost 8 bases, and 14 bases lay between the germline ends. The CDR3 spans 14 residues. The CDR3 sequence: CSVEDQGGSDEQFF. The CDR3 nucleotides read TGCAGCGTTGAAGATCAGGGGGGTAGCGATGAGCAGTTCTTC.

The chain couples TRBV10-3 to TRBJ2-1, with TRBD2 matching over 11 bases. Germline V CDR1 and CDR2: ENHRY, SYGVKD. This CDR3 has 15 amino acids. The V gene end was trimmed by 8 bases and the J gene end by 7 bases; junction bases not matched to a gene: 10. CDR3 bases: TGTGCCATCGGATTAGCGGGGGGGCCGGGAAATGAGCAGTTCTTC. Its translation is CAIGLAGGPGNEQFF.

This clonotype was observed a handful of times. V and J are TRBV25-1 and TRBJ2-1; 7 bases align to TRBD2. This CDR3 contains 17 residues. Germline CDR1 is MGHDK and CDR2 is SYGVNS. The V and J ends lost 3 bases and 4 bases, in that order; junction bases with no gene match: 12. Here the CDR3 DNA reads TGTGCCAGCAGTGAGAGTTTGGGACTAATCGGTTACAATGAGCAGTTCTTC. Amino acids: CASSESLGLIGYNEQFF.

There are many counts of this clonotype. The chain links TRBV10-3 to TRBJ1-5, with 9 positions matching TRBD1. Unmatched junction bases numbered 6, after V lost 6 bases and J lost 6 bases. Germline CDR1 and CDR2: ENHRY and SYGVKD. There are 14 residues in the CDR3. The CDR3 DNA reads TGTGCCATCAGCCCGGGACAGGGCGGTCAGCCCCAGCATTTT. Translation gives CAISPGQGGQPQHF.

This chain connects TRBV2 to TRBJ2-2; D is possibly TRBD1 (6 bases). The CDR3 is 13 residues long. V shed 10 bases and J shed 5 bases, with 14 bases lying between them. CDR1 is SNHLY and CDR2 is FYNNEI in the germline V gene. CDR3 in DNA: TGTGCCATCCTGAGCCAGGGGACCGGGGAGCTGTTTTTT. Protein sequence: CAILSQGTGELFF.

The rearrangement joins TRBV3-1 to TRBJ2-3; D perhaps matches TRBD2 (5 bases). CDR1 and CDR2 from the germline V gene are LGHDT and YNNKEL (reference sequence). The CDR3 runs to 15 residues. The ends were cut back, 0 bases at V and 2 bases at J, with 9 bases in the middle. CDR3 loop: CASSQERANTDTQYF. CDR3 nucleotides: TGTGCCAGCAGCCAAGAGCGGGCTAACACAGATACGCAGTATTTT.

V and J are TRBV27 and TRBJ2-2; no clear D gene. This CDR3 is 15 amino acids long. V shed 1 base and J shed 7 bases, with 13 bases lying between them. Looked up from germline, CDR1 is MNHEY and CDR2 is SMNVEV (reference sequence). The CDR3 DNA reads TGTGCCAGCAGTTTATTTGGGGTGACCGGCGGGGAGCTGTTTTTT. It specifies CASSLFGVTGGELFF.

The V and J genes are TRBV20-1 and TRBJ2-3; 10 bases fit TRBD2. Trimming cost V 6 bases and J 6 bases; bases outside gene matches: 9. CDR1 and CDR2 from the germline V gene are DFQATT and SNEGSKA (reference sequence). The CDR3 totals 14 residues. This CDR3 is CSAPGTSEFDTQYF. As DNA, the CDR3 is TGCAGTGCACCCGGGACTAGCGAGTTTGATACGCAGTATTTT.

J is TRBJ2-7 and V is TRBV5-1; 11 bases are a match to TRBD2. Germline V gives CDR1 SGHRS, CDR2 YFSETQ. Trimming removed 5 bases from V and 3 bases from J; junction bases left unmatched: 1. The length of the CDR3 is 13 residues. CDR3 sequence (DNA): TGCGCCAGCAGACTAGCGGGGGACTACGAGCAGTACTTC. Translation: CASRLAGDYEQYF.

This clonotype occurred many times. CDR3 residues: CASSLEVNTEAFF. The CDR3 coding sequence is TGTGCCAGCAGCTTAGAGGTGAACACTGAAGCTTTCTTT. V gene TRBV7-9 combines with J gene TRBJ1-1; D call uncertain. In germline, CDR1 is SEHNR, CDR2 FQNEAQ (reference sequence). Trimming removed 1 base from V and 0 bases from J, with 3 bases in between. The CDR3 is 13 amino acids.

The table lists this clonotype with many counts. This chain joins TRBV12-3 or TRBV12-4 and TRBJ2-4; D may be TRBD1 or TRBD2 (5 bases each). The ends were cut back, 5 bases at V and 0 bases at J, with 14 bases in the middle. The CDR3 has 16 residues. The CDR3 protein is CASSVGAAQAKNIQYF. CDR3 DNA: TGTGCCAGCAGTGTCGGGGCAGCCCAAGCCAAAAACATTCAGTACTTC.

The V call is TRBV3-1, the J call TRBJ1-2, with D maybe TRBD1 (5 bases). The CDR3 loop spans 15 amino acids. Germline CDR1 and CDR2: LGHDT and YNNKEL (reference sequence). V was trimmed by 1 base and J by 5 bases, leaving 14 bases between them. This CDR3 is CASSQGRGLSYGYTF. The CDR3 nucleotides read TGTGCCAGCAGCCAAGGGAGGGGCTTAAGTTATGGCTACACCTTC.

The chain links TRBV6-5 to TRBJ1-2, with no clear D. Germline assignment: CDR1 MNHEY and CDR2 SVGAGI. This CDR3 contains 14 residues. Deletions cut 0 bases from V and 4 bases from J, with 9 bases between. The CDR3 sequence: CASSYSGLGYGYTF. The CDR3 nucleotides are TGTGCCAGCAGTTACTCTGGGCTGGGCTATGGCTACACCTTC.

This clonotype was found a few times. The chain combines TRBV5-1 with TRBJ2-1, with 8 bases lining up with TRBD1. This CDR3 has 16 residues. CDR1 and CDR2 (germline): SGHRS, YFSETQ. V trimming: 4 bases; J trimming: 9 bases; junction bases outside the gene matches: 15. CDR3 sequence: CASSTWGTGGASEQFF. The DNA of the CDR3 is TGCGCCAGCAGCACGTGGGGTACAGGGGGTGCCTCTGAGCAGTTCTTC.

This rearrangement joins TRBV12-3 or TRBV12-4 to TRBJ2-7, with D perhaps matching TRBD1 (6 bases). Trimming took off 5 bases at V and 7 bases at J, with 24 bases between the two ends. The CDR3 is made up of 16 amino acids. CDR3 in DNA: TGTGCCAGCAGTAGCACTACAGGGTCTTTCAGGGGTGAGCAGTACTTC. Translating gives CASSSTTGSFRGEQYF.